The 20 T cell receptor beta chains listed next were all sequenced from one sample in a study of cytomegalovirus exposure and HLA in healthy donors. Profiling relied on immunoSEQ multiplex PCR, and the TCRdb table lists in-frame clones only, not all of them. The sample contains some 45,000 clones, roughly 92% of which appear only once. The specimen was PBMCs. The receptors were gathered from a man between 18 and 35 years old in good health and CMV-seronegative.

This sequence joins TRBV7-2 and TRBJ1-1, with 8 bases matching TRBD1. The V segment lost 0 bases and the J segment 11 bases; nucleotides outside the gene matches: 8. The CDR3 loop spans 14 amino acids. In germline, CDR1 is SGHTA, CDR2 FQGNSA. Here the CDR3 reads CASSLAPGQVMAFF. The CDR3 nucleotides are TGTGCCAGCAGCTTAGCCCCGGGACAGGTGATGGCTTTCTTT.

V gene TRBV9 combines with J gene TRBJ1-1; 10 positions match TRBD1. Germline V gene sequence: CDR1 SGDLS, CDR2 YYNGEE. The CDR3 extends over 15 amino acids. After removal of 3 bases from V and 0 bases from J, the junction contained 2 bases not matched to a gene. CDR3 bases: TGTGCCAGCAGCGGACAGGGGGCGGTGAACACTGAAGCTTTCTTT. Protein product: CASSGQGAVNTEAFF.

The CDR3 protein is CASSFARGWTDTQYF. CDR3 in DNA: TGTGCCAGCAGTTTTGCTAGGGGATGGACAGATACGCAGTATTTT. J is TRBJ2-3 and V is TRBV6-5; TRBD1 is a possible D gene (5 bases). Trimming left V 4 bases short and J 3 bases short, with 14 bases between. Per germline, CDR1 MNHEY and CDR2 SVGAGI. The CDR3 consists of 15 residues.

J is TRBJ2-1 and V is TRBV6-1; 8 nucleotides match TRBD2. J lost 8 bases, V lost 8 bases, and 14 bases had no gene match. This CDR3 spans 15 amino acids. Germline V CDR1 and CDR2: MNHNS, SASEGT. CDR3 residues: CASGIGGGSNDEQFF. In DNA, the CDR3 is TGTGCCAGCGGCATCGGCGGGGGGTCCAACGATGAGCAGTTCTTC.

The chain employs TRBV18 and TRBJ2-7; D remains ambiguous. Looked up from germline, CDR1 is KGHSH and CDR2 is LQKENI. V was cut by 3 bases and J by 5 bases, with 8 bases left in between. The CDR3 is made up of 12 amino acids. The CDR3 DNA reads as TGTGCCAGCTCACCGGCGGAGCACGAGCAGTACTTC. As protein: CASSPAEHEQYF.

The chain joins TRBV12-2 to TRBJ2-7; TRBD1 reflects the table's D call only, with no check against the DNA. TRBV12-2 is a listed pseudogene. CDR3 length: 14 residues. CDR3 DNA: TGTGCAAGTCGCGGCACCGGGACAGGGGGCGAGCAGTACTTC. It encodes CASRGTGTGGEQYF.

In regard to this clone: One base away lies a much larger clone, so this may be a sequencing read error. The rearrangement uses TRBV4-3 and TRBJ1-5; perhaps TRBD2 as D (5 bases). The DNA end favors TRBJ2-3, so the J call may be wrong. Germline V CDR1 and CDR2: LGHNA, YSLEER. CDR3 length: 13 amino acids. The CDR3 is CASSQDGEEPQYF. CDR3 in DNA: TGCGCCAGCAGCCAAGACGGGGAAGAGCCCCAGTATTTT.

The rearrangement uses TRBV5-4 and TRBJ1-1; 7 bases fit TRBD1. The ends lost 5 bases at V and 1 base at J; junction bases unmatched: 11. The CDR3 extends over 16 amino acids. Germline CDR1 and CDR2: SGHNT and YYREEE (reference sequence). The CDR3 reads CASRPGGKTGNTEAFF. As DNA, the CDR3 is TGTGCCAGCAGGCCAGGGGGTAAGACGGGGAACACTGAAGCTTTCTTT.

This chain uses TRBV7-6 with TRBJ2-3; 10 positions match TRBD2. The CDR3 runs 14 residues. The trim removed 5 bases at V and 6 bases at J, leaving 5 bases unmatched. CDR1 is SGHVS, CDR2 FNYEAQ, per germline. CDR3 region: CASSRGSGGDTQYF. The CDR3 nucleotides read TGTGCCAGCAGCCGGGGTAGCGGGGGGGATACGCAGTATTTT. Variable domain in full (rest from reference TRBV7-6 and TRBJ2-3): GAGVSQSPRYKVTKRGQDVALRCDPISGHVSLYWYRQALGQGPEFLTYFNYEAQQDKSGLPNDRFSAERPEGSISTLTIQRTEQRDSAMYRCASSRGSGGDTQYFGPGTRLTVL.

This chain uses TRBV28 with TRBJ1-2; D is ambiguous. This CDR3 is built from 11 residues. V lost 5 bases to trimming and J lost 8 bases, with 9 bases between them. CDR1 MDHEN and CDR2 SYDVKM come from the germline V gene. CDR3 in amino acids: CASSPGGGYTF. DNA for the CDR3: TGTGCCAGCAGTCCAGGCGGGGGCTACACCTTC.

The chain uses TRBV4-1 and TRBJ2-1, with D unresolved. The CDR3 sequence is 14 residues long. Trimming removed 0 bases at V and 2 bases at J, with 5 bases between. Germline V gene sequence: CDR1 MGHRA, CDR2 YSYEKL. The CDR3 sequence: CASSQEATYNEQFF. The CDR3 DNA follows: TGCGCCAGCAGCCAAGAGGCCACCTACAATGAGCAGTTCTTC.

J is TRBJ2-3 and V is TRBV18; 9 nucleotides align to TRBD2. With V trimmed by 0 bases and J by 1 base, 2 bases remained unmatched. This CDR3 contains 16 residues. CDR1 and CDR2 (germline): KGHSH, LQKENI. The CDR3 reads CASSPPIAGGTDTQYF. CDR3 nucleotides: TGTGCCAGCTCACCACCCATAGCGGGGGGCACAGATACGCAGTATTTT.

CDR3 coding DNA: TGTGCCAGCTCACCACTAGACAGGGTAGTCCTTGGCTACACCTTC. It translates to CASSPLDRVVLGYTF. The chain combines TRBV18 with TRBJ1-2; 7 bases agree with TRBD1. This CDR3 spans 15 amino acids. Trimming cost V 1 base and J 7 bases; bases outside gene matches: 9. Germline CDR1 is KGHSH and CDR2 is LQKENI.

This chain links TRBV10-3 with TRBJ2-3; 10 bases are a match to TRBD1. The V segment lost 6 bases and the J segment 5 bases; nucleotides outside the gene matches: 14. CDR3 length: 17 residues. CDR1 is ENHRY, CDR2 SYGVKD, per germline. The CDR3 protein is CAIRSGTGDGLGDTQYF. CDR3 nucleotides: TGTGCCATCAGATCCGGGACAGGGGATGGTCTGGGAGATACGCAGTATTTT.

The J gene is TRBJ2-2, the V gene TRBV5-8, with 7 bases that match TRBD1. V was clipped by 2 bases and J by 0 bases; unmatched bases: 16. CDR1 is SGHTS and CDR2 is YDEGEE in the germline V gene. There are 20 residues in the CDR3. The CDR3 reads CASSFIDGSGQPPNTGELFF. In DNA, the CDR3 is TGTGCCAGCAGCTTTATTGATGGTTCGGGACAGCCACCGAACACCGGGGAGCTGTTTTTT.

This clone was picked up one time. The V and J genes are TRBV2 and TRBJ2-7, with 10 bases that match TRBD2. This CDR3 has 14 residues. Germline V gene sequence: CDR1 SNHLY, CDR2 FYNNEI. The junction had 11 bases not matched to a gene; V was cut back by 8 bases and J by 7 bases. The CDR3 spells CASPGPSGSGEQYF. The CDR3 DNA reads TGTGCCAGCCCCGGCCCTAGCGGGAGTGGGGAGCAGTACTTC.

The chain has TRBV5-1 and TRBJ1-1; TRBD1 matches 9 bases. The V gene end was trimmed by 4 bases and the J gene end by 11 bases; junction bases not matched to a gene: 9. There are 13 residues in the CDR3. Germline assignment: CDR1 SGHRS and CDR2 YFSETQ. CDR3 protein: CASSVRDRVGAFF. CDR3 DNA sequence: TGCGCCAGCAGCGTCCGGGACAGGGTAGGTGCTTTCTTT.

V gene TRBV6-5 combines with J gene TRBJ2-3; D gene ambiguous. The CDR3 extends over 13 amino acids. Trimming took off 6 bases at V and 6 bases at J, with 13 bases between the two ends. From germline, CDR1 is MNHEY and CDR2 SVGAGI. CDR3 residues: CASSRLKTDTQYF. The CDR3 DNA reads TGTGCCAGCAGCAGGCTTAAGACCGATACGCAGTATTTT.

The chain couples TRBV5-3 to TRBJ2-3, with a weak D call TRBD1 (6 bases). TRBV5-3 is treated as an ORF (open reading frame) with a function not yet certain. V was trimmed by 9 bases and J by 6 bases, leaving 11 bases between them. The CDR3 extends over 11 amino acids. For the CDR3, the DNA is TGTGCCACCAAAAGGGGGGATACGCAGTATTTT. Amino acids: CATKRGDTQYF.

V and J are TRBV5-1 and TRBJ1-1; no clear D gene. CDR1 SGHRS and CDR2 YFSETQ come from the germline V gene. Between the trimmed V and J ends, which lost 3 bases and 0 bases, there was a span of 6 bases. The CDR3 extends over 13 amino acids. The CDR3 here is CASSSQMNTEAFF. The CDR3, as DNA: TGCGCCAGCAGCTCCCAGATGAACACTGAAGCTTTCTTT.